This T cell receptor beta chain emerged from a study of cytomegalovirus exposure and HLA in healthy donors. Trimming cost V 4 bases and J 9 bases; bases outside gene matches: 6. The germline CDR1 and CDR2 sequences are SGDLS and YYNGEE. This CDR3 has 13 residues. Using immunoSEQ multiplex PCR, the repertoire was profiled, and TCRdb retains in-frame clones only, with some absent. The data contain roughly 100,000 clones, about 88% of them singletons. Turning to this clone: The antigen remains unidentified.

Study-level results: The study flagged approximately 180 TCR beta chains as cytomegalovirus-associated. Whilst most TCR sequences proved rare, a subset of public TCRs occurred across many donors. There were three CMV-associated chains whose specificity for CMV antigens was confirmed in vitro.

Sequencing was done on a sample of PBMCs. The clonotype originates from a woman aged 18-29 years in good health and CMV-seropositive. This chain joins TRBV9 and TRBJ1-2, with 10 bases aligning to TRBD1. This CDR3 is CASSTRDRGSYTF. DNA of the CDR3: TGTGCCAGCAGCACCCGGGACAGGGGTAGCTACACCTTC.